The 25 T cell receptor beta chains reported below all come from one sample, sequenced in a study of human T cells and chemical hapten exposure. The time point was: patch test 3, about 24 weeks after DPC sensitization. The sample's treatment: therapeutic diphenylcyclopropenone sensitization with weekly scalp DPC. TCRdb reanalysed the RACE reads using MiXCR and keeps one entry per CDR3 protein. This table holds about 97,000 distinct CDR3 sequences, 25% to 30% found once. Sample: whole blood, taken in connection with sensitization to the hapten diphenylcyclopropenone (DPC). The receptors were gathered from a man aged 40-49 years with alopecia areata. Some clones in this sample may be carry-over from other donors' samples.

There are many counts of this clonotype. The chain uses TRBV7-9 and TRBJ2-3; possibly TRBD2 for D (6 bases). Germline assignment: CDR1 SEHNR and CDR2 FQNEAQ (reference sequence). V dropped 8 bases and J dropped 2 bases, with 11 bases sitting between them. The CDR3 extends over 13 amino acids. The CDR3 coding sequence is TGTGCCAGCCGGAGGGCCATCACAGATACGCAGTATTTT. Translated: CASRRAITDTQYF.

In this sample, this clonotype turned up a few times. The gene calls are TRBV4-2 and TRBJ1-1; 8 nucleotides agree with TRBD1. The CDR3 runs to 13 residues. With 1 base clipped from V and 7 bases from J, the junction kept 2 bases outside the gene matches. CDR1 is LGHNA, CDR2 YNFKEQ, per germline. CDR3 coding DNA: TGTGCCAGCAGCCAAGCCGACAGGGGTGAAGCTTTCTTT. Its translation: CASSQADRGEAFF.

CDR3 DNA sequence: TGTGCCAGCAGCTTGGGAGGGGGCTTGGAGACCCAGTACTTC. Its protein is CASSLGGGLETQYF. J is TRBJ2-5 and V is TRBV7-2; either TRBD1 or TRBD2 may supply D (7 bases each). The CDR3 loop spans 14 amino acids. Germline V gives CDR1 SGHTA, CDR2 FQGNSA. Trimming shortened V by 3 bases and J by 5 bases, and 13 bases separated the two germline ends.

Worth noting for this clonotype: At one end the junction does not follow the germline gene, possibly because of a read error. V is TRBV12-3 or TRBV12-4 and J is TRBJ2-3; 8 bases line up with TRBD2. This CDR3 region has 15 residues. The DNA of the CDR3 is TGTGCCAGCAGCGTAGCGGGAAGGGGCGCAGAAACGCAGTATTTT. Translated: CASSVAGRGAETQYF.

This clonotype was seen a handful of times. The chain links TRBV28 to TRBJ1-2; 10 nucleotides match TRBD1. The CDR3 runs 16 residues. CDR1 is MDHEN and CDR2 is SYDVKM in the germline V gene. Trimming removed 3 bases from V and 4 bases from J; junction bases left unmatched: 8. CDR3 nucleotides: TGTGCCAGCAGTTTCCGGACAGGGGGGTCAAGCTATGGCTACACCTTC. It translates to CASSFRTGGSSYGYTF.

The CDR3 is CASSLDGPYEQYF. The CDR3 nucleotides read TGTGCCAGCAGTTTAGACGGACCCTACGAGCAGTACTTC. The V gene is TRBV12-3 or TRBV12-4, the J gene TRBJ2-7; D remains ambiguous. The CDR3 has 13 residues. V was trimmed by 1 base and J by 2 bases, leaving 6 bases between them.

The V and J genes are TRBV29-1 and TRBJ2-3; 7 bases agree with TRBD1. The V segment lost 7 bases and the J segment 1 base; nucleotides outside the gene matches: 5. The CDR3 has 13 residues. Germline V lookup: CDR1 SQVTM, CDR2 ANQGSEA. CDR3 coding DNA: TGCAGCGGCACAGGGGATGGCACAGATACGCAGTATTTT. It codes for CSGTGDGTDTQYF.

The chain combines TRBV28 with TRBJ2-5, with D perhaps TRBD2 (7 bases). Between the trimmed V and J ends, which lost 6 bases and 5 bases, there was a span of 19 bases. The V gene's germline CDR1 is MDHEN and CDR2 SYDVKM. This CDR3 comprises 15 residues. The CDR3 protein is CASSPRGRAVETQYF. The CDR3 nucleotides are TGTGCCAGCAGCCCTAGGGGGAGGGCGGTGGAGACCCAGTACTTC.

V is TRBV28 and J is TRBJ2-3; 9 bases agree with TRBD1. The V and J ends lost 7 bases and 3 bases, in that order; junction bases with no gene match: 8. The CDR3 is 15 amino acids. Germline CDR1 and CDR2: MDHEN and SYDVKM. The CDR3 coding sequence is TGTGCCAGCACCATACAGGGGGCAGGGACAGATACGCAGTATTTT. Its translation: CASTIQGAGTDTQYF.

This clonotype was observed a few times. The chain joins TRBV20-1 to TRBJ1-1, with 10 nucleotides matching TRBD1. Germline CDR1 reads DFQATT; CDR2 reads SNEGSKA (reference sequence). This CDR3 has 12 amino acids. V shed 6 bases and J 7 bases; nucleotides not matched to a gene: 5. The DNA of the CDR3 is TGCAGTGCAGGGGGACAGGGGAGTGAAGCTTTCTTT. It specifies CSAGGQGSEAFF.

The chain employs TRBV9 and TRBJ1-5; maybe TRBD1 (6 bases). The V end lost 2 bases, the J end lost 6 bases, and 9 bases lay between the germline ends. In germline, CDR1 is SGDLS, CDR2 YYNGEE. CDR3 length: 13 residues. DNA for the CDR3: TGTGCCAGCAGCGTTGACAGGTGTCAGCCCCAGCATTTT. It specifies CASSVDRCQPQHF.

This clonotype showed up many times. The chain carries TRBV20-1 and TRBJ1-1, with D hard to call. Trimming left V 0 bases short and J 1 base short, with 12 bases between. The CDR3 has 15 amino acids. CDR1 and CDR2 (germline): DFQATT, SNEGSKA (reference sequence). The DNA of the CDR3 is TGCAGTGCTAGAGACCGTATCAAAAAGAACACTGAAGCTTTCTTT. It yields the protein CSARDRIKKNTEAFF.

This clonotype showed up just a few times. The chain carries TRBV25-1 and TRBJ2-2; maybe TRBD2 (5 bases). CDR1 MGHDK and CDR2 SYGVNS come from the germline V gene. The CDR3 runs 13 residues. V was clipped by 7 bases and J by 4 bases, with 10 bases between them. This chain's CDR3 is CASNERFTGELFF. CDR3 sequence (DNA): TGTGCCAGCAATGAGCGGTTCACCGGGGAGCTGTTTTTT.

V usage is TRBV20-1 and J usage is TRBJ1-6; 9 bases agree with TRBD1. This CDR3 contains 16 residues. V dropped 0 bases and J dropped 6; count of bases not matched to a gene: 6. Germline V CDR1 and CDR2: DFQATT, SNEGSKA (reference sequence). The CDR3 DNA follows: TGCAGTGCTAGAGATCAACAGGGGGCCCTTAATTCACCCCTCCACTTT. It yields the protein CSARDQQGALNSPLHF.

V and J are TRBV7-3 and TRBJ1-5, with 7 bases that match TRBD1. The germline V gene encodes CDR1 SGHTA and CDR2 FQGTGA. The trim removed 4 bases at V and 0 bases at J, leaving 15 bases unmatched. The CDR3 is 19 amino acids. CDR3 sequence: CASSSMDYDREFSNQPQHF. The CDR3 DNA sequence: TGTGCCAGCAGCTCCATGGATTATGACAGGGAGTTTAGCAATCAGCCCCAGCATTTT.

The CDR3 sequence is CASSLRDSYEQYF. Here the CDR3 DNA reads TGTGCCAGCAGTTTACGGGACTCCTACGAGCAGTACTTC. J is TRBJ2-7 and V is TRBV28; the D gene is possibly TRBD2 (5 bases). Germline V gene data show CDR1 as MDHEN and CDR2 as SYDVKM. The V and J ends lost 2 bases and 0 bases respectively, with 5 bases between them. The CDR3 consists of 13 residues. Variable domain in full (rest from reference TRBV28 and TRBJ2-7): DVKVTQSSRYLVKRTGEKVFLECVQDMDHENMFWYRQDPGLGLRLIYFSYDVKMKEKGDIPEGYSVSREKKERFSLILESASTNQTSMYLCASSLRDSYEQYFGPGTRLTVT.

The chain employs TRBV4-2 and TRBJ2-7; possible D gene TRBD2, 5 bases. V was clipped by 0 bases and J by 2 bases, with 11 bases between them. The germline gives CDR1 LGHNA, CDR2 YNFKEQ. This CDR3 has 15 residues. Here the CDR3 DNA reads TGTGCCAGCAGCCAAGATTGGACGGGGACCTACGAGCAGTACTTC. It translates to CASSQDWTGTYEQYF.

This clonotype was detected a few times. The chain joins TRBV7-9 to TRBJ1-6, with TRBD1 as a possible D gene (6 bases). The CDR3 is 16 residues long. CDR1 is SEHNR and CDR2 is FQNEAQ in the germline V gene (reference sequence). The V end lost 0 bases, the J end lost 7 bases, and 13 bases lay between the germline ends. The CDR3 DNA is TGTGCCAGCAGCTTAGCGAGGGCACAGGGAAATTCACCCCTCCACTTT. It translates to CASSLARAQGNSPLHF.

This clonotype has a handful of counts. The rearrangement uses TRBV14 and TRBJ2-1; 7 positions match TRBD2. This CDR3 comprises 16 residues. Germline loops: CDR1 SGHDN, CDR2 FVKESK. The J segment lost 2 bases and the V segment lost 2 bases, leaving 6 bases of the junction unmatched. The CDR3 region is CASSQMGRGAYNEQFF. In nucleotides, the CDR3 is TGTGCCAGCAGCCAAATGGGGAGGGGCGCCTACAATGAGCAGTTCTTC.

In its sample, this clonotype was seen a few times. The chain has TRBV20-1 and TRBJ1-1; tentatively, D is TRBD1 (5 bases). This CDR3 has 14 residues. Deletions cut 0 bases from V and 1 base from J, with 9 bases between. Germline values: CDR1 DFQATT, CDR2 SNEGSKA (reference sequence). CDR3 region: CSARDRTTNTEAFF. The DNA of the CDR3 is TGCAGTGCTAGAGATAGGACAACGAACACTGAAGCTTTCTTT.

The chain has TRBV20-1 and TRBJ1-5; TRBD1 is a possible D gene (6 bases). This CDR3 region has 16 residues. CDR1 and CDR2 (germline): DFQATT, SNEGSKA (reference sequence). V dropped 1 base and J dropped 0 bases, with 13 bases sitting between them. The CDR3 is CSARAPRGGSNQPQHF. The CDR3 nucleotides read TGCAGTGCTAGAGCCCCTAGAGGGGGTAGCAATCAGCCCCAGCATTTT.

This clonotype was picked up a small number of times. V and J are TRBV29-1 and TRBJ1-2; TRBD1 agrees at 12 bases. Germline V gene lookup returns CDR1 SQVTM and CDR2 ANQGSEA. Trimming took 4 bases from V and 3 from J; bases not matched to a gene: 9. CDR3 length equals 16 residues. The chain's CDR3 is CSVGGGTGGADYGYTF. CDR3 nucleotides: TGCAGCGTTGGAGGAGGGACAGGGGGCGCTGACTATGGCTACACCTTC.

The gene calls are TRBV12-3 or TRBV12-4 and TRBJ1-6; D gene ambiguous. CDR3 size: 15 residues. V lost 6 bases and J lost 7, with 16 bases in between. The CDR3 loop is CASSPRDSKNSPLHF. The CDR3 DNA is TGTGCCAGCAGCCCACGGGATTCTAAAAATTCACCCCTCCACTTT.

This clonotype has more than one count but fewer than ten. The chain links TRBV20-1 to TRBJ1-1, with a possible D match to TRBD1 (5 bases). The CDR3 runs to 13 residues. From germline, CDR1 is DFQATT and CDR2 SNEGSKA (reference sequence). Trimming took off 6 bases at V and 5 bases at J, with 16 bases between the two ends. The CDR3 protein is CSAYDPRVTEAFF. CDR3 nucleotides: TGCAGTGCCTACGACCCCAGGGTGACTGAAGCTTTCTTT.

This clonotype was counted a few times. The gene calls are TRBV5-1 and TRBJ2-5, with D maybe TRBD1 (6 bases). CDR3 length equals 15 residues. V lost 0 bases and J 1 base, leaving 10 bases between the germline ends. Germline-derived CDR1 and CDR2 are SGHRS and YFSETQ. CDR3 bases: TGCGCCAGCAGCTTGGCGAACAGGGTCCAAGAGACCCAGTACTTC. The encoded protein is CASSLANRVQETQYF.